Listed here are 8 T cell receptor beta chains from one sample, sequenced in a study of blood T cell repertoires in COVID-19. Profiled with immunoSEQ multiplex PCR; TCRdb holds only in-frame clones, not every one. The sample lists around 160,000 clones, around four fifths seen once, with 2.5% to 3% in the top ten. The sequenced sample consisted of peripheral blood. These TCRs come from a woman aged 40 to 50 with active or convalescent COVID-19.

This clone was seen more than once but under ten times. This chain joins TRBV28 and TRBJ2-4, with TRBD1 matching 8 bases. This CDR3 comprises 15 residues. Per the germline V gene, CDR1 is MDHEN and CDR2 is SYDVKM. V trimming: 6 bases; J trimming: 4 bases; junction bases outside the gene matches: 8. CDR3 nucleotide sequence: TGTGCCAGCAGCTTAGGGGGGACAGGTAAAAACATTCAGTACTTC. Protein: CASSLGGTGKNIQYF.

The chain has TRBV9 and TRBJ2-5; 7 bases match TRBD2. This CDR3 is built from 13 residues. The J segment lost 3 bases and the V segment lost 2 bases, leaving 1 base of the junction unmatched. Germline V gene lookup returns CDR1 SGDLS and CDR2 YYNGEE. The CDR3 loop is CASSVGGKETQYF. CDR3 nucleotides: TGTGCCAGCAGCGTGGGGGGGAAAGAGACCCAGTACTTC.

The chain has TRBV11-3 and TRBJ1-1; D ambiguous. The V gene's germline CDR1 is SGHNT and CDR2 YENEEA. V was cut by 5 bases and J by 1 base, with 17 bases left in between. This CDR3 is 16 amino acids long. The CDR3 sequence: CASSPGRGRPNTEAFF. CDR3 nucleotide sequence: TGTGCCAGCAGCCCCGGCCGGGGAAGGCCGAACACTGAAGCTTTCTTT.

The chain links TRBV6-6 to TRBJ2-7; D is uncertain. The CDR3 contains 16 residues. The V gene's germline CDR1 is MNHNY and CDR2 SVGAGI (reference sequence). Trimming stripped 6 bases from V and 2 bases from J, with 20 bases between. The DNA for the CDR3 is TGTGCCAGCAGCCCACGTAGCCGGGTCGCAACCTACGAGCAGTACTTC. Protein: CASSPRSRVATYEQYF.

V is TRBV2 and J is TRBJ1-2; maybe TRBD1 (6 bases). Germline CDR1 reads SNHLY; CDR2 reads FYNNEI. Trimming removed 7 bases from V and 6 bases from J, with 21 bases in between. This CDR3 spans 15 amino acids. In DNA, the CDR3 is TGTGCCAGCATCCCGGGGATGGGCAGGGGCGATGGCTACACCTTC. As protein: CASIPGMGRGDGYTF.

V is TRBV19 and J is TRBJ1-3; D gene unclear. Trimming removed 3 bases at V and 0 bases at J, with 12 bases between. The CDR3 is made up of 16 amino acids. Per the germline V gene, CDR1 is LNHDA and CDR2 is SQIVND (reference sequence). The CDR3 sequence: CASSMSGQTSGNTIYF. Here the CDR3 DNA reads TGTGCCAGTAGTATGTCTGGGCAGACCTCTGGAAACACCATATATTTT.

The rearrangement links TRBV21-1 to TRBJ1-1; TRBD1 is the table's D call and was not checked against the DNA. TRBV21-1 is classified as a pseudogene. The CDR3 has 15 residues. This CDR3 reads CASSKVETGLPEAFF. The CDR3 bases are TGTGCCAGCAGCAAAGTGGAGACAGGGCTACCTGAAGCTTTCTTT.

The V gene is TRBV5-6, the J gene TRBJ2-7, with 8 bases matching TRBD2. Germline CDR1 and CDR2: SGHDT and YYEEEE. The CDR3 is 15 residues long. Trimming at V came to 4 bases and at J to 2 bases, leaving 8 bases not matched to a gene. This CDR3 reads CASSRYSGETYEQYF. As DNA, the CDR3 is TGTGCCAGCAGCCGATATAGCGGGGAAACCTACGAGCAGTACTTC.